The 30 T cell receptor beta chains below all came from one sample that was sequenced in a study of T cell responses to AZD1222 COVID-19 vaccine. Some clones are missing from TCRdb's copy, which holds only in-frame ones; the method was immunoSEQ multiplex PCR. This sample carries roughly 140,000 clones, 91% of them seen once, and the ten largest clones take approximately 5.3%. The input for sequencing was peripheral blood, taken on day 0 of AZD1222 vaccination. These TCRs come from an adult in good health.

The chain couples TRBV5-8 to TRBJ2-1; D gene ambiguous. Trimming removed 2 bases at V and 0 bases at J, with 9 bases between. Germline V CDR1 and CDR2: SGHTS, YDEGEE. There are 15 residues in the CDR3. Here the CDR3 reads CASSFRRSSYNEQFF. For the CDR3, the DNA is TGTGCCAGCAGCTTTCGTAGGAGCTCCTACAATGAGCAGTTCTTC.

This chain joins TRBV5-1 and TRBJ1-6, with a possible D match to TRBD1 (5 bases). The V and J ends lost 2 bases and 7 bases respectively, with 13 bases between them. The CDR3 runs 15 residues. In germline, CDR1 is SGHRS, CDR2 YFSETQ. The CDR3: CASSFGQGGNSPLHF. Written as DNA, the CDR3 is TGCGCCAGCAGCTTTGGGCAGGGTGGGAATTCACCCCTCCACTTT.

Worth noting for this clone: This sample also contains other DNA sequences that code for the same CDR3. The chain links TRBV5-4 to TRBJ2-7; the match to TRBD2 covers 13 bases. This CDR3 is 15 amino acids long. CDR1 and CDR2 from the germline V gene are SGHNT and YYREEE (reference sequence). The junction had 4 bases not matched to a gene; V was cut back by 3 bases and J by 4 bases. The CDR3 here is CASSSGLAGSYEQYF. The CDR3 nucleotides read TGTGCCAGCAGCTCGGGACTAGCGGGATCGTACGAGCAGTACTTC.

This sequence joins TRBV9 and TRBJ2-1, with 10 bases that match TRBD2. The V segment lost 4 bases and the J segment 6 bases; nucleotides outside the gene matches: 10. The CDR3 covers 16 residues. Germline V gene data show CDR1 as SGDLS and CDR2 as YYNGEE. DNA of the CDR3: TGTGCCAGCAGCCCCCCAGCGGGAGGGCCTCTCAATGAGCAGTTCTTC. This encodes CASSPPAGGPLNEQFF.

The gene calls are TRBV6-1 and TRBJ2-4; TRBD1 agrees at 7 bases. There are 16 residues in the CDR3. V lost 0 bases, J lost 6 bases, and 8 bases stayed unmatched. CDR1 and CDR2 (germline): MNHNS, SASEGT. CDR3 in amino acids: CASSEAKGTVLNIQYF. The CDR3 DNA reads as TGTGCCAGCAGTGAAGCTAAGGGGACAGTGTTAAACATTCAGTACTTC.

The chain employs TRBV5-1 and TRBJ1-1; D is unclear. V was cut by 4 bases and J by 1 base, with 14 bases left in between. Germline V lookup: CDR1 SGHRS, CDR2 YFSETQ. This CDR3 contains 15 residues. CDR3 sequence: CASSPSVVRNTEAFF. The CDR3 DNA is TGCGCCAGCAGCCCCAGCGTCGTTAGGAACACTGAAGCTTTCTTT. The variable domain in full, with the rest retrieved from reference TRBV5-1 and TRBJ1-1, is KAGVTQTPRYLIKTRGQQVTLSCSPISGHRSVSWYQQTPGQGLQFLFEYFSETQRNKGNFPGRFSGRQFSNSRSEMNVSTLELGDSALYLCASSPSVVRNTEAFFGQGTRLTVV.

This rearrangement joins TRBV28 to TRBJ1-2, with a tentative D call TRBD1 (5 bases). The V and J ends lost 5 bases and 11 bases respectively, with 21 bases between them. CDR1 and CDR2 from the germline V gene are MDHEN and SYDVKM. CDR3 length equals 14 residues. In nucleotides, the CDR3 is TGTGCCAGCAGTCTAGCGGGGGACCGTGGGGCTTACACCTTC. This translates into CASSLAGDRGAYTF.

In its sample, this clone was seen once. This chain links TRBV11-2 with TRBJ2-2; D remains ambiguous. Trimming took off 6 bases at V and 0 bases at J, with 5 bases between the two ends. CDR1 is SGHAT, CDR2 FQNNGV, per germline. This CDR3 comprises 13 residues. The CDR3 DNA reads TGTGCCAGCAGTATATCGAACACCGGGGAGCTGTTTTTT. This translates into CASSISNTGELFF.

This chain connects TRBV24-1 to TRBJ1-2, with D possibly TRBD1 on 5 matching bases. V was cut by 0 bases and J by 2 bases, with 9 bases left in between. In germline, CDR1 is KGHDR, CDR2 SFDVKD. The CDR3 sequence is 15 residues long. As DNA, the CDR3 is TGTGCCACCAGTGATTTGCAGGGCCCGAACTATGGCTACACCTTC. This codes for CATSDLQGPNYGYTF.

CDR3 loop: CASSLAEAVYGYTF. CDR3 in DNA: TGTGCCAGCAGCTTGGCCGAGGCAGTCTATGGCTACACCTTC. The chain recombines TRBV5-5 with TRBJ1-2, with D unclear. The CDR3 consists of 14 residues. Trimming cost V 0 bases and J 4 bases, with 10 bases left between them. Germline assignment: CDR1 SGHKS and CDR2 YYEKEE (reference sequence).

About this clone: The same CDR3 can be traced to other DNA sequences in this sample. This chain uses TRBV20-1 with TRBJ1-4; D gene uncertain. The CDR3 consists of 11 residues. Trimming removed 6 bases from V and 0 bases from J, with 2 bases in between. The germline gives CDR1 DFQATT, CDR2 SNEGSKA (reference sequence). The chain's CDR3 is CSAPTNEKLFF. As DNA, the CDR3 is TGCAGTGCCCCAACTAATGAAAAACTGTTTTTT.

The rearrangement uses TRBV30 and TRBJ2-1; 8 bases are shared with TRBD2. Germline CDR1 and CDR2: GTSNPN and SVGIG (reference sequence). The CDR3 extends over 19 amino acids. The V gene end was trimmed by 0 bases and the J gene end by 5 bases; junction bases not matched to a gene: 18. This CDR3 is CAWSVGWFVPGGVHNEQFF. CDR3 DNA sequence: TGTGCCTGGAGTGTTGGTTGGTTTGTTCCGGGAGGGGTCCACAATGAGCAGTTCTTC.

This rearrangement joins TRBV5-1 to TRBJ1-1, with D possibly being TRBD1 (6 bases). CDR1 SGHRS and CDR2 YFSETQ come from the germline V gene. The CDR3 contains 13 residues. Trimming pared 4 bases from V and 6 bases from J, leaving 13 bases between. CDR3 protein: CASSATGPPEAFF. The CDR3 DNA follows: TGCGCCAGCAGCGCCACAGGGCCCCCTGAAGCTTTCTTT.

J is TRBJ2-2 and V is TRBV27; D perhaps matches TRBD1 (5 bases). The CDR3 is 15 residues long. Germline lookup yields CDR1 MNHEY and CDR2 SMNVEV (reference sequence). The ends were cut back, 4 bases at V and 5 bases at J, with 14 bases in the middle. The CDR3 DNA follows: TGTGCCAGCAGTTGGTACCAGGGAAATACCGGGGAGCTGTTTTTT. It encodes CASSWYQGNTGELFF.

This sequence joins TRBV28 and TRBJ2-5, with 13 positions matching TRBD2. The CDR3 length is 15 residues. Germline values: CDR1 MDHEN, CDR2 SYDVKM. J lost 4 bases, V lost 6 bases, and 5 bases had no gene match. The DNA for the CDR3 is TGTGCCAGCAGCGGACTAGCGGGAGTCGGAGAGACCCAGTACTTC. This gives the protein CASSGLAGVGETQYF.

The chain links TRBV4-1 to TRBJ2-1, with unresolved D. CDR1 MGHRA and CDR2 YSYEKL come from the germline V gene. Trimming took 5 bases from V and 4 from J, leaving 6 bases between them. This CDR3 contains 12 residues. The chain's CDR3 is CASSLGYNEQFF. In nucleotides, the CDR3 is TGCGCCAGCAGCTTAGGGTACAATGAGCAGTTCTTC.

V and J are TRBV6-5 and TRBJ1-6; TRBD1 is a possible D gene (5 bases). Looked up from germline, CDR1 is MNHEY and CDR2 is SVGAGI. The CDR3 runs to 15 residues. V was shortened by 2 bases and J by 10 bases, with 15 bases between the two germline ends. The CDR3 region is CASSYAQGAGSPLHF. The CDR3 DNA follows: TGTGCCAGCAGTTACGCGCAAGGGGCGGGGTCACCCCTCCACTTT.

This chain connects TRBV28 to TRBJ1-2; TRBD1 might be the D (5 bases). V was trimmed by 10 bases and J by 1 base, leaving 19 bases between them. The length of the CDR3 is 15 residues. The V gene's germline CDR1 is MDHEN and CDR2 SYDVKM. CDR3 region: CATRPGGRGNYGYTF. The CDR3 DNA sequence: TGTGCCACCCGACCGGGGGGTAGGGGTAACTATGGCTACACCTTC.

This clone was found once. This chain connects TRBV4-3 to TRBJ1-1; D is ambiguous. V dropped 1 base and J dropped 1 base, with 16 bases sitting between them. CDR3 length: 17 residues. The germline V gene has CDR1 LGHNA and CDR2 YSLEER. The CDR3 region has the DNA TGCGCCAGCAGCCAAGCTGCCCAGGAAGCGGGGAACACTGAAGCTTTCTTT. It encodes CASSQAAQEAGNTEAFF.

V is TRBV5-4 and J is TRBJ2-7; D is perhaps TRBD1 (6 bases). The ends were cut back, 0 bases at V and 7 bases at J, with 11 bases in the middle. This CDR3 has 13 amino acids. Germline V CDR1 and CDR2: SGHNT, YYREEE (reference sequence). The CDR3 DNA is TGTGCCAGCAGCTTGGACAGGGCCTCTGAGCAGTACTTC. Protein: CASSLDRASEQYF.

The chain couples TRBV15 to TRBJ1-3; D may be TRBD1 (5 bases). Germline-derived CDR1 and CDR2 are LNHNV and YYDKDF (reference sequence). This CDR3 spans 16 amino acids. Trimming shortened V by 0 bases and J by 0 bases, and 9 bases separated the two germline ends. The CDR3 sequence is CATSRDPQVSGNTIYF. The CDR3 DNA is TGTGCCACCAGCAGAGATCCACAGGTCTCTGGAAACACCATATATTTT.

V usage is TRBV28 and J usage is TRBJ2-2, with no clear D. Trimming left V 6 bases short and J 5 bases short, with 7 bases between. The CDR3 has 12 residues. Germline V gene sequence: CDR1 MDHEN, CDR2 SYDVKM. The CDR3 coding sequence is TGTGCCAGCAGACCCGGTACCGGGGAGCTGTTTTTT. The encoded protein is CASRPGTGELFF.

The DNA of the CDR3 is TGTGCCAGCAGTGAAATGCTAGCGGGCACATTGTACTCCGAGCAGTACTTC. It encodes CASSEMLAGTLYSEQYF. The rearrangement joins TRBV2 to TRBJ2-7, with 8 bases matching TRBD2. The CDR3 runs to 17 residues. V was pared by 2 bases and J by 6 bases, with 15 bases of the junction left unmatched. From germline, CDR1 is SNHLY and CDR2 FYNNEI.

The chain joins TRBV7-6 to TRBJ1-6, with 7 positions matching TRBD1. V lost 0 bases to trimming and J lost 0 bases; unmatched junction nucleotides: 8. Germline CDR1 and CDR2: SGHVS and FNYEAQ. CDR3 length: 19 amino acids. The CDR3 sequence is CASSLASRQGSSYNSPLHF. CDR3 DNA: TGTGCCAGCAGCTTAGCTTCCCGACAGGGCAGCTCCTATAATTCACCCCTCCACTTT.

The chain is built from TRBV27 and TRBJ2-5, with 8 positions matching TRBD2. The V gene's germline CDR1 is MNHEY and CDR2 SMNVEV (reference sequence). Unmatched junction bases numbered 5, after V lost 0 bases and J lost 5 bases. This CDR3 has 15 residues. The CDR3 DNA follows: TGTGCCAGCAGTTTATCGCCGGGAGGGCGGGAGACCCAGTACTTC. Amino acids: CASSLSPGGRETQYF.

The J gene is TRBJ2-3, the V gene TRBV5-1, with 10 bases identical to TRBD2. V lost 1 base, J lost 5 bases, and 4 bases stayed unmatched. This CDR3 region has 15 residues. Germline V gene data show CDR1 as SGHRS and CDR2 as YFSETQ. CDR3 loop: CASSLLAGGGDTQYF. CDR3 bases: TGCGCCAGCAGCTTGTTAGCGGGAGGTGGAGATACGCAGTATTTT.

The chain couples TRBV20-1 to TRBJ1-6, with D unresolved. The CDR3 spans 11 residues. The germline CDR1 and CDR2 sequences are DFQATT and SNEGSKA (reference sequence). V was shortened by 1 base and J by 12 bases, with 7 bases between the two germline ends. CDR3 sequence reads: CSARGVQPLHF. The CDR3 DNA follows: TGCAGTGCTAGAGGGGTTCAACCCCTCCACTTT.

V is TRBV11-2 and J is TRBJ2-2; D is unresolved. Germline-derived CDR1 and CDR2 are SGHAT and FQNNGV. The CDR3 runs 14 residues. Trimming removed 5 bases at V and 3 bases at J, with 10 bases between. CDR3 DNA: TGTGCCAGCAGCCCCTATGGTGACACCGGGGAGCTGTTTTTT. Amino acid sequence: CASSPYGDTGELFF.

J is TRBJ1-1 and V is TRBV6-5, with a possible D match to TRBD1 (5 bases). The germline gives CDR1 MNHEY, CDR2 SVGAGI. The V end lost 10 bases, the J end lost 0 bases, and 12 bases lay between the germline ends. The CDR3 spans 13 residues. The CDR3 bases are TGTGCCACCACCCAGGGAGTGAACACTGAAGCTTTCTTT. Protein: CATTQGVNTEAFF.

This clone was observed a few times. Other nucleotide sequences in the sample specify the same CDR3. As DNA, the CDR3 is TGTGCCAGCGAAACACGGGACGGGACTCTACAAGAGACCCAGTACTTC. The encoded protein is CASETRDGTLQETQYF. The chain is built from TRBV28 and TRBJ2-5; TRBD2 is a possible D gene (6 bases). CDR3 length equals 16 residues. Looked up from germline, CDR1 is MDHEN and CDR2 is SYDVKM. V lost 8 bases and J lost 2, with 21 bases in between.